These T cell receptor beta chains were read from a single sample in a study of blood T cell repertoires in COVID-19. This table comes from immunoSEQ multiplex PCR, and its TCRdb copy is limited to in-frame clones, with some not included. Among roughly 220,000 clones listed, 70% to 85% were seen once. The source material was PBMCs or T cells enriched from blood (not recorded which). The receptors originated from a woman aged 40 to 50 with acute COVID-19. Each CDR3 is given with its conserved first and last residue. The order of the fields is CDR3 DNA, CDR3 protein, V gene, clone size, D gene, J gene. A D gene is named only where the DNA matches it firmly. Where a row states a size, it is once, few, many or the class of an expanded clone; other rows omit it.

CDR3 DNA: TGTGCCAGTAGTCTCGGACTAGCCGTAGCAGATACGCAGTATTTT; CDR3 protein: CASSLGLAVADTQYF; V gene: TRBV19; clone size: .; D gene: TRBD2; J gene: TRBJ2-3
CDR3 DNA: TGTGCCAGCACTCCTGGGCTCGGACAGGGGGCAGGTGATACGCAGTATTTT; CDR3 protein: CASTPGLGQGAGDTQYF; V gene: TRBV27; clone size: .; D gene: TRBD1; J gene: TRBJ2-3
CDR3 DNA: TGTGCCAGCAGTTCCCCGGGTGGGACAGCGTATGGTGGAGCGGGCCTCAATGAGCAGTTCTTC; CDR3 protein: CASSSPGGTAYGGAGLNEQFF; V gene: TRBV28; clone size: few; D gene: .; J gene: TRBJ2-1
CDR3 DNA: TGTGCCAGCAGCCGTGGGGCGGCAACTAATGAAAAACTGTTTTTT; CDR3 protein: CASSRGAATNEKLFF; V gene: TRBV7-6; clone size: .; D gene: .; J gene: TRBJ1-4
CDR3 DNA: TGTGCCAGCAGCCAGGGCTTAACTAGCGAAGAGACCCAGTACTTC; CDR3 protein: CASSQGLTSEETQYF; V gene: TRBV4-2; clone size: once; D gene: TRBD2; J gene: TRBJ2-5
CDR3 DNA: TGTGCCAGCAGTAGCACAGGGTCCTTGGCGAACACCGGGGAGCTGTTTTTT; CDR3 protein: CASSSTGSLANTGELFF; V gene: TRBV28; clone size: .; D gene: .; J gene: TRBJ2-2
CDR3 DNA: TGTGCCAGCAGTGAAGAAAGTTTAGGGGTCACAGATACGCAGTATTTT; CDR3 protein: CASSEESLGVTDTQYF; V gene: TRBV2; clone size: .; D gene: .; J gene: TRBJ2-3
CDR3 DNA: TGTGCCAGCAGCTTAGCGAAGTTGTCCTATGAGGGCAATCAGCCCCAGCATTTT; CDR3 protein: CASSLAKLSYEGNQPQHF; V gene: TRBV7-2; clone size: .; D gene: .; J gene: TRBJ1-5
CDR3 DNA: TGTGCCAGCAGCCGGACCGGGACTAGCGGGAGAGATACGCAGTATTTT; CDR3 protein: CASSRTGTSGRDTQYF; V gene: TRBV7-9; clone size: .; D gene: TRBD2; J gene: TRBJ2-3
CDR3 DNA: TGTGCCAGCAGCCAAGATAAGCCCTCGCCTTTACAAGAGACCCAGTACTTC; CDR3 protein: CASSQDKPSPLQETQYF; V gene: TRBV3-1/TRBV3-2; clone size: .; D gene: .; J gene: TRBJ2-5
CDR3 DNA: TGTGCCAGCAGCTTTAGCCGGGACAGGGGTTCCTATGGCTACACCTTC; CDR3 protein: CASSFSRDRGSYGYTF; V gene: TRBV5-5; clone size: .; D gene: TRBD1; J gene: TRBJ1-2
CDR3 DNA: TGTGCCAGTAGTATGCCCCCCCAGCGGGGGGGGACAGATACGCAGTATTTT; CDR3 protein: CASSMPPQRGGTDTQYF; V gene: TRBV19; clone size: .; D gene: TRBD2; J gene: TRBJ2-3
CDR3 DNA: TGCGCCAGCAGCCTATCAGATACGCAGTATTTT; CDR3 protein: CASSLSDTQYF; V gene: TRBV5-1; clone size: .; D gene: .; J gene: TRBJ2-3
CDR3 DNA: TGTGCCAGCAGTGAAAGAAACCCCATCGGGGGCTACACCTTC; CDR3 protein: CASSERNPIGGYTF; V gene: TRBV6-1; clone size: .; D gene: .; J gene: TRBJ1-2
CDR3 DNA: TGTGCCAGCAGTTCAGGGGGCTCTGGAAACACCATATATTTT; CDR3 protein: CASSSGGSGNTIYF; V gene: TRBV6-2/TRBV6-3; clone size: once; D gene: TRBD1; J gene: TRBJ1-3
CDR3 DNA: TGTGCCAGCAGCCAAGGACTAGCGGGGGCCGGGGAGCTGTTTTTT; CDR3 protein: CASSQGLAGAGELFF; V gene: TRBV3-1/TRBV3-2; clone size: .; D gene: TRBD2; J gene: TRBJ2-2
CDR3 DNA: TGTGCCAGCAGCCCGGCAGGGAGGTCCTACAATGAGCAGTTCTTC; CDR3 protein: CASSPAGRSYNEQFF; V gene: TRBV7-3; clone size: .; D gene: .; J gene: TRBJ2-1
CDR3 DNA: TGTGCCAGCAGCGGGCGGGGCAATCAGCCCCAGCATTTT; CDR3 protein: CASSGRGNQPQHF; V gene: TRBV5-6; clone size: .; D gene: .; J gene: TRBJ1-5
CDR3 DNA: TGTGCCAGTAGTCGCCTTCCCACAGGGGAGACGTTCTTC; CDR3 protein: CASSRLPTGETFF; V gene: TRBV19; clone size: once; D gene: TRBD1; J gene: TRBJ2-1
CDR3 DNA: TGTGCCAGCAGCCAGAGGGGCAGGGGAGACTATGGCTACACCTTC; CDR3 protein: CASSQRGRGDYGYTF; V gene: TRBV3-1/TRBV3-2; clone size: .; D gene: .; J gene: TRBJ1-2
CDR3 DNA: TGTGGGACAGAAGGGAATTCACCCCTCCACTTT; CDR3 protein: CGTEGNSPLHF; V gene: TRBV2; clone size: once; D gene: .; J gene: TRBJ1-6
CDR3 DNA: TGCAGCGTTCCCAGCCCCAAGGGACAGTACGAGCAGTACTTC; CDR3 protein: CSVPSPKGQYEQYF; V gene: TRBV29-1; clone size: .; D gene: TRBD1; J gene: TRBJ2-7
CDR3 DNA: TGCGCCAGCAGCTTGGAGGGGCCCGGGGCCAACGTCCTGACTTTC; CDR3 protein: CASSLEGPGANVLTF; V gene: TRBV5-1; clone size: .; D gene: .; J gene: TRBJ2-6
CDR3 DNA: TGTGCCAGCAGCTCCCAGGGGGAAACTGAAGCTTTCTTT; CDR3 protein: CASSSQGETEAFF; V gene: TRBV7-2; clone size: .; D gene: TRBD1; J gene: TRBJ1-1
CDR3 DNA: TGTGCCAGCAGCTTAGAGCGGAATGAGCAGTTCTTC; CDR3 protein: CASSLERNEQFF; V gene: TRBV11-3; clone size: .; D gene: .; J gene: TRBJ2-1
CDR3 DNA: TGTGCTCTGGGTGGGGCGGGAGTGTTAACAGATACGCAGTATTTT; CDR3 protein: CALGGAGVLTDTQYF; V gene: TRBV6-5; clone size: few; D gene: TRBD2; J gene: TRBJ2-3
CDR3 DNA: TGTGCCAGCAGACAGGGACAGGGGGCGCCCCCGCTTATCACTGAAGCTTTCTTT; CDR3 protein: CASRQGQGAPPLITEAFF; V gene: TRBV27; clone size: .; D gene: TRBD1; J gene: TRBJ1-1
CDR3 DNA: TGTGCCAGCAGAAGGACAAATTCACCCCTCCACTTT; CDR3 protein: CASRRTNSPLHF; V gene: TRBV7-2; clone size: .; D gene: .; J gene: TRBJ1-6
CDR3 DNA: TGCGCCAGCAGCTTGGGACTAGCGATAGATGAGCAGTTCTTC; CDR3 protein: CASSLGLAIDEQFF; V gene: TRBV5-1; clone size: once; D gene: TRBD2; J gene: TRBJ2-1
CDR3 DNA: TGTGCCAGCAGTGAGGGACAGGGCTATCAGCCCCAGCATTTT; CDR3 protein: CASSEGQGYQPQHF; V gene: TRBV2; clone size: .; D gene: TRBD1; J gene: TRBJ1-5
CDR3 DNA: TGTGCCAGCAGCTTAGCGGGGGACAGGGGTGGTGAAGCTTTCTTT; CDR3 protein: CASSLAGDRGGEAFF; V gene: TRBV7-8; clone size: .; D gene: TRBD1; J gene: TRBJ1-1
CDR3 DNA: TGTGCCAGCAGCTTGGACACAAACTATGGCTACACCTTC; CDR3 protein: CASSLDTNYGYTF; V gene: TRBV5-4; clone size: .; D gene: .; J gene: TRBJ1-2
CDR3 DNA: TGCGCCAGCAGCCTAAGACTAGCGGGAGCCCTCTACAATGAGCAGTTCTTC; CDR3 protein: CASSLRLAGALYNEQFF; V gene: TRBV4-1; clone size: .; D gene: TRBD2; J gene: TRBJ2-1
CDR3 DNA: TGCAGCGTTGAAGGACAGTTCTCCTACGAGCAGTACTTC; CDR3 protein: CSVEGQFSYEQYF; V gene: TRBV29-1; clone size: .; D gene: .; J gene: TRBJ2-7
CDR3 DNA: TGTGCCAGCAGCACCGGGACAGGGGGAAAGGCTTTAAAAGAGACCCAGTACTTC; CDR3 protein: CASSTGTGGKALKETQYF; V gene: TRBV7-6; clone size: .; D gene: TRBD1; J gene: TRBJ2-5
CDR3 DNA: TGTGCCTGGAGGGGCAGGGGGGCTAACTATGGCTACACCTTC; CDR3 protein: CAWRGRGANYGYTF; V gene: TRBV30; clone size: .; D gene: TRBD1; J gene: TRBJ1-2
CDR3 DNA: TGTGCCAGCAGCCAGGGACAGGGGTTCTATAATTCACCCCTCCACTTT; CDR3 protein: CASSQGQGFYNSPLHF; V gene: TRBV7-9; clone size: .; D gene: TRBD1; J gene: TRBJ1-6
CDR3 DNA: TGTGCCAGCAGCTTTACAGGGGATTCACCCCTCCACTTT; CDR3 protein: CASSFTGDSPLHF; V gene: TRBV5-5; clone size: .; D gene: TRBD1; J gene: TRBJ1-6
CDR3 DNA: TGTGCCAGCAGCTCACGGACAGGGGGCATATCACCCCTCCACTTT; CDR3 protein: CASSSRTGGISPLHF; V gene: TRBV7-2; clone size: .; D gene: TRBD1; J gene: TRBJ1-6
CDR3 DNA: TGTGCCTGGAGTGCGAGCGGGAGGGTGTACAATGAGCAGTTCTTC; CDR3 protein: CAWSASGRVYNEQFF; V gene: TRBV30; clone size: .; D gene: TRBD2; J gene: TRBJ2-1
CDR3 DNA: TGTGCCAGCAGTTACAACGGGCCAGGGGCCTTCACTGAAGCTTTCTTT; CDR3 protein: CASSYNGPGAFTEAFF; V gene: TRBV6-2/TRBV6-3; clone size: .; D gene: .; J gene: TRBJ1-1
CDR3 DNA: TGCGCCAGCAGCCTGCTGAGATCTGATTCACCCCTCCACTTT; CDR3 protein: CASSLLRSDSPLHF; V gene: TRBV5-1; clone size: .; D gene: .; J gene: TRBJ1-6
CDR3 DNA: TGTGCCAGCAGCTTAGGCCCGGGGGACTTTGAAAAACTGTTTTTT; CDR3 protein: CASSLGPGDFEKLFF; V gene: TRBV7-2; clone size: .; D gene: .; J gene: TRBJ1-4
CDR3 DNA: TGTGCCAGTAGTTACAGGGAAACCAATCAGCCCCAGCATTTT; CDR3 protein: CASSYRETNQPQHF; V gene: TRBV19; clone size: .; D gene: .; J gene: TRBJ1-5
CDR3 DNA: TGCACGACCCTTAGGAAGGAGGGCTATGGCTACACCTTC; CDR3 protein: CTTLRKEGYGYTF; V gene: TRBV29-1; clone size: .; D gene: .; J gene: TRBJ1-2
CDR3 DNA: TGTGCCAGTAGTATAGGGGGACTAGAGGCCCAGTACTTC; CDR3 protein: CASSIGGLEAQYF; V gene: TRBV19; clone size: .; D gene: TRBD2; J gene: TRBJ2-5
CDR3 DNA: TGTGCCAGCAGGGACCCGGACAGGGCCCATGGCTACACCTTC; CDR3 protein: CASRDPDRAHGYTF; V gene: TRBV28; clone size: .; D gene: TRBD1; J gene: TRBJ1-2
CDR3 DNA: TGTGCCAGCAGCCACTATGCACCGGGACAGGGGACCTACGAGCAGTACTTC; CDR3 protein: CASSHYAPGQGTYEQYF; V gene: TRBV7-9; clone size: .; D gene: TRBD1; J gene: TRBJ2-7
CDR3 DNA: TGTGCCAGCAGCGGCCCCGGGACAGGGGTATATGGCTACACCTTC; CDR3 protein: CASSGPGTGVYGYTF; V gene: TRBV9; clone size: .; D gene: TRBD1; J gene: TRBJ1-2
CDR3 DNA: TGTGCCAGCAGCTTACAGGGTAGGAGAGACATTCAGTACTTC; CDR3 protein: CASSLQGRRDIQYF; V gene: TRBV5-6; clone size: .; D gene: .; J gene: TRBJ2-4
CDR3 DNA: TGTGCCAGCAGCCAGGGACTGTACTATGGCTACACCTTC; CDR3 protein: CASSQGLYYGYTF; V gene: TRBV3-1/TRBV3-2; clone size: .; D gene: .; J gene: TRBJ1-2
CDR3 DNA: TGTGCCAGCAGCCTAGCGGGAGGGCCGACAGATACGCAGTATTTT; CDR3 protein: CASSLAGGPTDTQYF; V gene: TRBV7-3; clone size: .; D gene: TRBD2; J gene: TRBJ2-3
CDR3 DNA: TGTGCCAGCAGTTACCCCGCGGACCGAGGGAGCACAGATACGCAGTATTTT; CDR3 protein: CASSYPADRGSTDTQYF; V gene: TRBV6-2/TRBV6-3; clone size: .; D gene: .; J gene: TRBJ2-3
CDR3 DNA: TGTGCCAGCAGCCTGACAGGGTCCGGGGCCAACGTCCTGACTTTC; CDR3 protein: CASSLTGSGANVLTF; V gene: TRBV6-5; clone size: few; D gene: TRBD1; J gene: TRBJ2-6
CDR3 DNA: TGTGCCAGTAGTATAGTAGGGGGCGGGTACAATGAGCAGTTCTTC; CDR3 protein: CASSIVGGGYNEQFF; V gene: TRBV19; clone size: .; D gene: TRBD1; J gene: TRBJ2-1
CDR3 DNA: TGCGCCAGCAGCTCAACCGGGACTAGCGGAAGAATGGGTGAGCAGTTCTTC; CDR3 protein: CASSSTGTSGRMGEQFF; V gene: TRBV5-1; clone size: few; D gene: TRBD2; J gene: TRBJ2-1